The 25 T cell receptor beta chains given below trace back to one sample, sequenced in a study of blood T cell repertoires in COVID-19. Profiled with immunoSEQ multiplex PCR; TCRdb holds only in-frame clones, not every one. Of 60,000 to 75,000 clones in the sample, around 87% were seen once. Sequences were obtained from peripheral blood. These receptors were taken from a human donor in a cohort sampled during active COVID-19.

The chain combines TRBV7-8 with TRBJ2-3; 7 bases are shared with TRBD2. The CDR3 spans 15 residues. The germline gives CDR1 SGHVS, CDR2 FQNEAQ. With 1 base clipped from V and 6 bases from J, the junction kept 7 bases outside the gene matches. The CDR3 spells CASSLEAGASDTQYF. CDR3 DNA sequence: TGTGCCAGCAGCTTAGAGGCGGGAGCGTCTGATACGCAGTATTTT.

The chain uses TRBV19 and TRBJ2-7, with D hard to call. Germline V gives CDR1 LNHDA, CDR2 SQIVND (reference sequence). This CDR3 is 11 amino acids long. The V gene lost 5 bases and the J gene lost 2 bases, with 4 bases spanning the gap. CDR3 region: CASSSAYEQYF. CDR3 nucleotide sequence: TGTGCCAGTAGTTCGGCCTACGAGCAGTACTTC.

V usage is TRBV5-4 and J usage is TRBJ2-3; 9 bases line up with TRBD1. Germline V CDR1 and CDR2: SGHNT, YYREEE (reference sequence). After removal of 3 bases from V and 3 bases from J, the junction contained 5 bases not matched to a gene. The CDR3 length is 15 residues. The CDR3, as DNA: TGTGCCAGCAGCTCCGGACAGGGGCCGACAGATACGCAGTATTTT. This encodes CASSSGQGPTDTQYF.

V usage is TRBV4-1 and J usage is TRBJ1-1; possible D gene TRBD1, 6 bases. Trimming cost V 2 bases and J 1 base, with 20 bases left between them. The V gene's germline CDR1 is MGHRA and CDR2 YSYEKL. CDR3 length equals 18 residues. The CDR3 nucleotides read TGCGCCAGCAGCCAAACCAATCGGGGGGCAGAGGGGAACACTGAAGCTTTCTTT. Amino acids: CASSQTNRGAEGNTEAFF.

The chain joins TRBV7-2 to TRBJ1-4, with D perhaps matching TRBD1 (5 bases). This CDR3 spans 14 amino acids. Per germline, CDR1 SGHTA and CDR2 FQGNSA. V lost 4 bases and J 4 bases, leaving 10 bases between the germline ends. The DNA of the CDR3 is TGTGCCAGCAGCTGGGAGGGGCTTAATGAAAAACTGTTTTTT. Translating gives CASSWEGLNEKLFF. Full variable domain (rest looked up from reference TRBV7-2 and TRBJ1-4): GAGVSQSPSNKVTEKGKDVELRCDPISGHTALYWYRQSLGQGLEFLIYFQGNSAPDKSGLPSDRFSAERTGGSVSTLTIQRTQQEDSAVYLCASSWEGLNEKLFFGSGTQLSVL.

The CDR3 is CAIRGEDRDNSPLHF. DNA of the CDR3: TGTGCCATCAGGGGGGAGGACAGGGATAATTCACCCCTCCACTTT. The gene calls are TRBV10-3 and TRBJ1-6, with 8 bases fitting TRBD1. With V trimmed by 6 bases and J by 5 bases, 6 bases remained unmatched. This CDR3 is 15 amino acids long. Germline lookup yields CDR1 ENHRY and CDR2 SYGVKD.

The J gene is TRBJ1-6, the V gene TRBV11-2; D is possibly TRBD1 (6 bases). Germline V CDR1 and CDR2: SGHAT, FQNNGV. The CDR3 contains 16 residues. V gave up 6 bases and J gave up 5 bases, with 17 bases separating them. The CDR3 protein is CASRATGSLDNSPLHF. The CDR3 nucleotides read TGTGCCAGCAGGGCCACAGGGTCGTTAGATAATTCACCCCTCCACTTT.

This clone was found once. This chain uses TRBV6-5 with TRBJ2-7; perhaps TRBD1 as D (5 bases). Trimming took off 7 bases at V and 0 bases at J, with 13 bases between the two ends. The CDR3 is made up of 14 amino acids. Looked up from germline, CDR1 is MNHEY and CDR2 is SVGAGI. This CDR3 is CASNRQRYSYEQYF. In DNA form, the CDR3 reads TGTGCCAGCAATCGACAGCGCTACTCCTACGAGCAGTACTTC.

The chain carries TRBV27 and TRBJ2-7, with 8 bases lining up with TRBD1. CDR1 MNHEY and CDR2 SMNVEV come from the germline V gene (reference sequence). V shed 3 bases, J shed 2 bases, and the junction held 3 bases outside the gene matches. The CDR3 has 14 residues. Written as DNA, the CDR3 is TGTGCCAGCAGTTTCCGGACAGGGACCTACGAGCAGTACTTC. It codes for CASSFRTGTYEQYF.

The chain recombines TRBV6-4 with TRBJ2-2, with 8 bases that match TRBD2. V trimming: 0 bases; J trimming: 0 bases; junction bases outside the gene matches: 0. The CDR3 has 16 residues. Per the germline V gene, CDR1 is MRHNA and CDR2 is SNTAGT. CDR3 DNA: TGTGCCAGCAGTGACTCGCGGGGGGCGAACACCGGGGAGCTGTTTTTT. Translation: CASSDSRGANTGELFF.

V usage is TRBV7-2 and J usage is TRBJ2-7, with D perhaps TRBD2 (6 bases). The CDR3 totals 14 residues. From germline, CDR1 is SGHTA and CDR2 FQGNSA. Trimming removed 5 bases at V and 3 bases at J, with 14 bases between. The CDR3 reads CASSQGLSLYEQYF. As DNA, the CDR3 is TGTGCCAGCAGCCAGGGACTCAGCCTCTACGAGCAGTACTTC.

CDR3 residues: CASSVGSNYEQYF. The CDR3 coding sequence is TGTGCCAGCAGCGTAGGCAGTAACTACGAGCAGTACTTC. The V gene is TRBV9, the J gene TRBJ2-7; D uncertain. The germline gives CDR1 SGDLS, CDR2 YYNGEE. Trimming took off 0 bases at V and 3 bases at J, with 7 bases between the two ends. This CDR3 is 13 amino acids long.

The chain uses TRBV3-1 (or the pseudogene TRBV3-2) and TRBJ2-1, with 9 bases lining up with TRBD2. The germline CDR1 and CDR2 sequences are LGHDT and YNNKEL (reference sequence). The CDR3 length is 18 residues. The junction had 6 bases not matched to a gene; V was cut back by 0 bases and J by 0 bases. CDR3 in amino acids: CASSQDYPSGISYNEQFF. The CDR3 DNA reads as TGTGCCAGCAGCCAAGATTACCCTAGCGGGATCTCCTACAATGAGCAGTTCTTC.

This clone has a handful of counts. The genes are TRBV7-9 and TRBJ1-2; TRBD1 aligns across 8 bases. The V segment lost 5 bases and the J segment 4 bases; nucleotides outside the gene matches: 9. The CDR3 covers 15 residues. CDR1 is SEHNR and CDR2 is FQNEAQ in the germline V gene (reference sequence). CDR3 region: CASSPLDRAGYGYTF. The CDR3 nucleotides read TGTGCCAGCAGCCCCCTGGACAGGGCGGGCTATGGCTACACCTTC.

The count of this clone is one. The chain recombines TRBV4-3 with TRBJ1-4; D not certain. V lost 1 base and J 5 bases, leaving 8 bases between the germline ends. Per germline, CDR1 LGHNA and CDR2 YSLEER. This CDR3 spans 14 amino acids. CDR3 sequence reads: CASSQGTGNEKLFF. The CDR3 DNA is TGCGCCAGCAGCCAAGGGACGGGGAATGAAAAACTGTTTTTT.

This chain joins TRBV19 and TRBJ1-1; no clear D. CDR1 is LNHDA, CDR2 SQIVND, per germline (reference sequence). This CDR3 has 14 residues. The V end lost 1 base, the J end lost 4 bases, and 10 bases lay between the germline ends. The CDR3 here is CASSIGAGITEAFF. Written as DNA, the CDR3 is TGTGCCAGTAGTATAGGCGCGGGAATCACTGAAGCTTTCTTT.

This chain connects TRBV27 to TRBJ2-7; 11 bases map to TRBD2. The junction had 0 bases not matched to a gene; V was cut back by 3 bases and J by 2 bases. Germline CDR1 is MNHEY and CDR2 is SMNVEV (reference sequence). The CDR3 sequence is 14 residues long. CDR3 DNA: TGTGCCAGCAGTTTTAGCGGGAGGGCCTACGAGCAGTACTTC. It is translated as CASSFSGRAYEQYF.

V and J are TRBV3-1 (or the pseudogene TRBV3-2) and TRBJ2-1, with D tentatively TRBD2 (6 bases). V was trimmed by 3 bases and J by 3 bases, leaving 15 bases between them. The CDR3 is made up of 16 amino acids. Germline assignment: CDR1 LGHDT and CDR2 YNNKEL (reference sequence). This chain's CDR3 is CASSQKGLTLYNEQFF. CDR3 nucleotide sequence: TGTGCCAGCAGCCAGAAGGGACTCACTCTCTACAATGAGCAGTTCTTC.

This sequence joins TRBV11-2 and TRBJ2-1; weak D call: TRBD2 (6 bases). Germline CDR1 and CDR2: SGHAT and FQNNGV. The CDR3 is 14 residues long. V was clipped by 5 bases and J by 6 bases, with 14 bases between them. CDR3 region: CASSDGDFRNEQFF. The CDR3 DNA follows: TGTGCCAGCAGCGACGGGGACTTCCGCAATGAGCAGTTCTTC.

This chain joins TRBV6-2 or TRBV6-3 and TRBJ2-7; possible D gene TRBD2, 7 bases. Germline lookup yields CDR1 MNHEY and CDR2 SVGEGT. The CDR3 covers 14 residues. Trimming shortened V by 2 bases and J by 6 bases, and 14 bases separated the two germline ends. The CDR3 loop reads CASSYPLGGAEQYF. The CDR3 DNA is TGTGCCAGCAGTTACCCATTGGGGGGGGCCGAGCAGTACTTC.

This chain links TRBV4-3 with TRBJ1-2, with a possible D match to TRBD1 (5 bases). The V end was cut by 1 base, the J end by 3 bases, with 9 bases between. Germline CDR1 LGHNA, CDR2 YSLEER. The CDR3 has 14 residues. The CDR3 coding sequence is TGCGCCAGCAGCCAAGCCCGACAGTACTATGGCTACACCTTC. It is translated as CASSQARQYYGYTF.

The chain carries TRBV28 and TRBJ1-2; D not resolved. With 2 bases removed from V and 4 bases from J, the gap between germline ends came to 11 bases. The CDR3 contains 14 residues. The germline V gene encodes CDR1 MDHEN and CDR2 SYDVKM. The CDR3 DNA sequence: TGTGCCAGCAGTTTACAAAGAAGGAGCTATGGCTACACCTTC. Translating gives CASSLQRRSYGYTF.

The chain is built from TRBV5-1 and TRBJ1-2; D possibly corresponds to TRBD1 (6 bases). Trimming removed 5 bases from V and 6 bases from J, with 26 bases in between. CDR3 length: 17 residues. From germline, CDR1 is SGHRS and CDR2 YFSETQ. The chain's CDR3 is CASSPYITGIGKNGYTF. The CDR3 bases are TGCGCCAGCAGTCCTTATATCACAGGGATAGGGAAAAATGGCTACACCTTC.

The CDR3 spells CAISESRDSEKLDTEAFF. Written as DNA, the CDR3 is TGTGCCATCAGTGAGTCCCGGGACAGCGAAAAGTTGGACACTGAAGCTTTCTTT. J is TRBJ1-1 and V is TRBV10-3, with 7 bases identical to TRBD1. Germline loops: CDR1 ENHRY, CDR2 SYGVKD. This CDR3 region has 18 residues. V gave up 0 bases and J gave up 3 bases; unmatched junction bases: 13.

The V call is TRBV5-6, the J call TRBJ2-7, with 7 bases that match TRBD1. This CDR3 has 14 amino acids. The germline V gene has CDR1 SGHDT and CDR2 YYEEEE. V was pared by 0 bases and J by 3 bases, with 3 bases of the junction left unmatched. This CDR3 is CASSLGQGNYEQYF. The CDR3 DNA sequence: TGTGCCAGCAGCTTGGGACAGGGAAACTACGAGCAGTACTTC.